This is a list of T cell receptor beta chains from one sample in a study of CD8+ T cells in alopecia areata. Using immunoSEQ multiplex PCR, the repertoire was profiled, and TCRdb retains in-frame clones only, with some absent. This table holds roughly 200,000 clones, approximately 55% found once. This specimen consisted of CD8+ T cells sorted from blood, obtained at week 24, from a patient treated with tofacitinib. These receptors all stem from a human donor with alopecia areata. Each CDR3 is given with its conserved first and last residue. D genes are given only for firm matches. Size is omitted from some rows. Given values are once, few, many or a class for expanded clones.

j_gene	abundance	v_gene	len	d_gene	CDR3nt	CDR3aa
TRBJ2-1	.	TRBV19	12	.	TGTGCCAGTAGTATAGAGTACAATGAGCAGTTCTTC	CASSIEYNEQFF
TRBJ2-1	.	TRBV11-3	16	TRBD2	TGTGCCAGCAGCTCTGTAGCGGGGGGGCCTTTTAATGAGCAGTTCTTC	CASSSVAGGPFNEQFF
TRBJ1-1	.	TRBV19	13	TRBD1	TGTGCCAGTAGTATAGGGGGACAGAACGAAGCTTTCTTT	CASSIGGQNEAFF
TRBJ2-2	.	TRBV29-1	11	.	TGCAGCGCCAGTAGCGCCGGGGAGCTGTTTTTT	CSASSAGELFF
TRBJ1-6	.	TRBV30	13	.	TGTTCGGCGGGCAGCTCCTATAATTCACCCCTCCACTTT	CSAGSSYNSPLHF
TRBJ2-1	.	TRBV13	13	.	TGTGCCAGCAGCTCCCAGCTCTTCAATGAGCAGTTCTTC	CASSSQLFNEQFF
TRBJ2-4	few	TRBV11-2	15	.	TGTGCCAGCAGTCTCAAATCCCATCCCGATAGCGTTCAGTACTTC	CASSLKSHPDSVQYF
TRBJ1-5	.	TRBV15	14	TRBD1	TGTGCCACCAGGGACAGGGCCGGGGGACAGCCCCAGCATTTT	CATRDRAGGQPQHF
TRBJ1-5	.	TRBV19	13	.	TGTGCCAGTAGTCCAGTTGTAGATCAGCCCCAGCATTTT	CASSPVVDQPQHF
TRBJ1-1	.	TRBV6-5	13	.	TGTGCCAGCAGCCCTGGGCCCTCCACTGAAGCTTTCTTT	CASSPGPSTEAFF
TRBJ2-7	.	TRBV29-1	12	.	TGCAGCGTTGGAAGGGCAATAGGAGAGCAGTACTTC	CSVGRAIGEQYF
TRBJ1-2	once	TRBV30	16	.	TGTGCCTGGAGTGAGGAGGACAGACGGAGATTATATGGCTACACCTTC	CAWSEEDRRRLYGYTF
TRBJ1-4	.	TRBV2	15	.	TGTGCCAGCAGTGGACAGATCGCAACTAATGAAAAACTGTTTTTT	CASSGQIATNEKLFF
TRBJ2-1	.	TRBV6-5	14	TRBD1	TGTGCCAGCAGTTACTCCGACAGGGTCGATGAGCAGTTCTTC	CASSYSDRVDEQFF
TRBJ2-3	.	TRBV11-2	14	TRBD1	TGTGCCAGCAGCAACAGGGGAGGCACAGATACGCAGTATTTT	CASSNRGGTDTQYF
TRBJ2-7	.	TRBV7-2	15	TRBD1	TGTGCCAGCAGCTGGCACCGGGGGACAGGGGACGAGCAGTACTTC	CASSWHRGTGDEQYF
TRBJ2-2	.	TRBV5-4	16	TRBD1	TGTGCCAGCAGCTTGGTGGTGACAGGGGGCCCCGGGGAGCTGTTTTTT	CASSLVVTGGPGELFF
TRBJ2-7	few	TRBV18	14	.	TGTGCCAGCTCACGCGGGACCCAAGAACACGAGCAGTACTTC	CASSRGTQEHEQYF
TRBJ1-6	.	TRBV11-2	14	.	TGTGCCAGCTGGGGGAGCTCCTATAATTCACCCCTCCACTTT	CASWGSSYNSPLHF
TRBJ1-1	.	TRBV5-6	14	.	TGTGCCAGCAGCTTGGGGGTTTCGAACACTGAAGCTTTCTTT	CASSLGVSNTEAFF
TRBJ1-1	.	TRBV19	13	TRBD1	TGTGCCAGTGCCAGGGGGCGGAACACTGAAGCTTTCTTT	CASARGRNTEAFF
TRBJ1-4	.	TRBV5-1	13	.	TGCGCCAGCAGCTTCCAAATTAACGAAAAACTGTTTTTT	CASSFQINEKLFF
TRBJ2-1	.	TRBV6-6	13	.	TGTGCCAGCAGTTACGGTATCGACAATGAGCAGTTCTTC	CASSYGIDNEQFF
TRBJ2-7	few	TRBV6-5	15	.	TGTGCCAGCAGTTACGATAGCCGTAGCTCCTACGAGCAGTACTTC	CASSYDSRSSYEQYF
TRBJ2-1	.	TRBV29-1	14	.	TGCAGCGTTGAACCCCAAAGCCGTCTAGGTGAGCAGTTCTTC	CSVEPQSRLGEQFF
TRBJ2-1	.	TRBV11-2	14	.	TGTGCCAGCAGCACCGGAGGGCTAGTAAATGAGCAGTTCTTC	CASSTGGLVNEQFF
TRBJ2-7	.	TRBV29-1	15	.	TGCAGCGGTCTGTGGGGGGCAGTCAGCTCCTACGAGCAGTACTTC	CSGLWGAVSSYEQYF
TRBJ2-7	.	TRBV10-3	13	.	TGTGCCACCTCAGGGGTCGCGACCTACGAGCAGTACTTC	CATSGVATYEQYF
TRBJ2-3	.	TRBV5-6	17	.	TGTGCCAGCAGCTGGACTTCCGGGACAAGAAGCACAGATACGCAGTATTTT	CASSWTSGTRSTDTQYF
TRBJ1-6	.	TRBV5-6	14	TRBD1	TGTGCCAGCAGCGCCACCAGGGGGGCTTCACCCCTCCACTTT	CASSATRGASPLHF
TRBJ2-1	.	TRBV27	15	TRBD2	TGTGCCAGCAGTTATGGACTAGCGGGGTACAATGAGCAGTTCTTC	CASSYGLAGYNEQFF
TRBJ2-5	.	TRBV6-5	14	.	TGTGCCAGCAGGCCTGGGACCTGGGGAGAGACCCAGTACTTC	CASRPGTWGETQYF
TRBJ1-1	.	TRBV27	15	.	TGTGCCAGCAGCGCCGATCCGACAGAGTACACTGAAGCTTTCTTT	CASSADPTEYTEAFF
TRBJ2-7	.	TRBV9	13	.	TGTGCCAGCAGCCTCGGAGACTCCTACGAGCAGTACTTC	CASSLGDSYEQYF
TRBJ2-6	few	TRBV2	14	.	TGTGCCAGCAGTGCGGGGGAAAGGGCCAACGTCCTGACTTTC	CASSAGERANVLTF
TRBJ2-5	few	TRBV11-2	15	.	TGTGCCAGCAGCTTAGTTCCCCAAAGCAAAGAGACCCAGTACTTC	CASSLVPQSKETQYF
TRBJ1-5	.	TRBV7-8	14	.	TGTGCCAGCAGCTTAGGAAACGGAGATCAGCCCCAGCATTTT	CASSLGNGDQPQHF
TRBJ2-3	.	TRBV30	12	.	TGTGCCTGGAGGGAGGGTTCCGATACGCAGTATTTT	CAWREGSDTQYF
TRBJ1-1	.	TRBV29-1	16	TRBD1	TGCAGCGTTGAAGATCTAGGGACAGGGCTACTCACTGAAGCTTTCTTT	CSVEDLGTGLLTEAFF
TRBJ2-3	.	TRBV27	13	.	TGTGCCAGCTGGGCCGCCCCGGGAGATACGCAGTATTTT	CASWAAPGDTQYF
TRBJ2-1	.	TRBV7-3	13	.	TGTGCCAGCACCAAAGAGGGGGGCAATGAGCAGTTCTTC	CASTKEGGNEQFF
TRBJ2-3	.	TRBV7-8	17	.	TGTGCCAGCAGCTTAACCCGGGACTTCCTTAGCACAGATACGCAGTATTTT	CASSLTRDFLSTDTQYF
TRBJ1-1	.	TRBV15	12	.	TGTGCCACCAGCAGAGATTTATCTGAAGCTTTCTTT	CATSRDLSEAFF
TRBJ2-5	.	TRBV6-1	13	.	TGTGCCAGCAGTGAACCGGGCGGAGAGACCCAGTACTTC	CASSEPGGETQYF
TRBJ2-3	.	TRBV19	12	.	TGTGCCAGTGGATTGCTGGGGGATACGCAGTATTTT	CASGLLGDTQYF
TRBJ2-7	.	TRBV7-6	14	.	TGTGCCAGCAGCTCCCGGGACCAAGGGTACGAGCAGTACTTC	CASSSRDQGYEQYF
TRBJ2-1	.	TRBV7-9	14	TRBD2	TGTGCCAGCAGCATCCGGGACTACAACAATGAGCAGTTCTTC	CASSIRDYNNEQFF